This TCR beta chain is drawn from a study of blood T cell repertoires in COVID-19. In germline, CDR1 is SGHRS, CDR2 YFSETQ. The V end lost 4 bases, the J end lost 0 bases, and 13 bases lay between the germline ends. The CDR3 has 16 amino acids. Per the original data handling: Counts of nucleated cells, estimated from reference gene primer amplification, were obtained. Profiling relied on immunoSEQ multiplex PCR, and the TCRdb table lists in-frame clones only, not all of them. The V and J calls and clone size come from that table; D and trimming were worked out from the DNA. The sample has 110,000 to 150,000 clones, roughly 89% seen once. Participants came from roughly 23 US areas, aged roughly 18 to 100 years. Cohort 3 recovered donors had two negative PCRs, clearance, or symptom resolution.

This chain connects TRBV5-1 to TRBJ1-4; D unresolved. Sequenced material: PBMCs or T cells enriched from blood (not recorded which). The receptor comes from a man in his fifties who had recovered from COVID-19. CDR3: CASSINPRATNEKLFF. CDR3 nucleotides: TGCGCCAGCAGCATAAATCCGCGGGCAACTAATGAAAAACTGTTTTTT.